These 29 T cell receptor beta chains share one sample of origin, sequenced in a study of T cell responses to AZD1222 COVID-19 vaccine. Repertoires were generated with immunoSEQ multiplex PCR, while TCRdb's copy carries only in-frame clones and drops some. The sample holds 150,000 to 200,000 clones; 85% to 95% are singletons and the top ten take roughly 4.6%. The sample was peripheral blood, taken 28 days after the second AZD1222 dose. These receptors were collected from an adult who received the AZD1222 COVID-19 vaccine.

The gene calls are TRBV27 and TRBJ2-1, with TRBD2 identical over 12 bases. Germline V lookup: CDR1 MNHEY, CDR2 SMNVEV (reference sequence). The CDR3 sequence is 16 residues long. V was clipped by 4 bases and J by 4 bases; unmatched bases: 5. CDR3 DNA: TGTGCCAGCAGTTCCACCGGGACTAGCGGGTACAATGAGCAGTTCTTC. Translating it yields CASSSTGTSGYNEQFF.

The J gene is TRBJ1-2, the V gene TRBV7-2; 8 nucleotides line up with TRBD1. Germline CDR1 reads SGHTA; CDR2 reads FQGNSA. The V and J ends lost 1 base and 4 bases, in that order; junction bases with no gene match: 11. CDR3 length: 17 residues. DNA for the CDR3: TGTGCCAGCAGCTTAGGTCTCAACAGGGGGGTTGGCTATGGCTACACCTTC. This translates into CASSLGLNRGVGYGYTF.

This clone came up once. The V gene is TRBV4-3, the J gene TRBJ1-5, with D maybe TRBD1 (6 bases). Looked up from germline, CDR1 is LGHNA and CDR2 is YSLEER. Deletions cut 5 bases from V and 3 bases from J, with 26 bases between. CDR3 length: 19 residues. The CDR3 is CASSGRAPPQGNYNQPQHF. CDR3 bases: TGCGCCAGCAGCGGGCGTGCCCCTCCACAGGGAAACTACAATCAGCCCCAGCATTTT.

The genes are TRBV11-2 and TRBJ1-2; maybe TRBD1 (5 bases). In germline, CDR1 is SGHAT, CDR2 FQNNGV. The CDR3 has 13 amino acids. V was pared by 1 base and J by 4 bases, with 7 bases between. The CDR3 protein is CASSLGQGYGYTF. CDR3 DNA: TGTGCCAGCAGCTTAGGTCAGGGCTATGGCTACACCTTC.

This clone was counted a single time. V and J are TRBV25-1 and TRBJ1-5; possible D gene TRBD1, 5 bases. Germline V gene lookup returns CDR1 MGHDK and CDR2 SYGVNS. Trimming removed 7 bases from V and 0 bases from J, with 13 bases in between. This CDR3 contains 15 residues. Here the CDR3 reads CASIERGYSNQPQHF. DNA of the CDR3: TGTGCCAGCATTGAGAGGGGCTATAGCAATCAGCCCCAGCATTTT.

The chain recombines TRBV28 with TRBJ2-2; 8 bases fit TRBD2. CDR1 and CDR2 from the germline V gene are MDHEN and SYDVKM. Trimming took 5 bases from V and 8 from J; bases not matched to a gene: 16. The CDR3 is 17 residues long. This CDR3 reads CASSNAGLADSAGELFF. In DNA form, the CDR3 reads TGTGCCAGCAGTAACGCCGGACTAGCCGACTCGGCAGGGGAGCTGTTTTTT.

This chain joins TRBV5-1 and TRBJ2-1; possible D gene TRBD2, 6 bases. The germline gives CDR1 SGHRS, CDR2 YFSETQ. Trimming took off 3 bases at V and 8 bases at J, with 15 bases between the two ends. The CDR3 has 14 residues. The CDR3 region is CASSSRLDLYEQFF. The CDR3 bases are TGCGCCAGCAGCTCAAGACTAGATTTGTATGAGCAGTTCTTC.

The V call is TRBV6-5, the J call TRBJ2-1, with TRBD2 identical over 8 bases. Looked up from germline, CDR1 is MNHEY and CDR2 is SVGAGI. After removal of 2 bases from V and 7 bases from J, the junction contained 7 bases not matched to a gene. CDR3 length: 15 amino acids. CDR3 in DNA: TGTGCCAGCAGTTACATGGCCGGCGGGGGGAATGAGCAGTTCTTC. Its protein is CASSYMAGGGNEQFF.

The chain links TRBV18 to TRBJ2-3; D is undetermined. This CDR3 is built from 14 residues. V gave up 3 bases and J gave up 2 bases, with 9 bases separating them. The germline V gene has CDR1 KGHSH and CDR2 LQKENI. The CDR3 region has the DNA TGTGCCAGCTCACCTGGTGTAGCCACAGATACGCAGTATTTT. Translation gives CASSPGVATDTQYF.

This clone was seen more than once but under ten times. V usage is TRBV6-6 and J usage is TRBJ2-3; no clear D gene. Germline V gives CDR1 MNHNY, CDR2 SVGAGI (reference sequence). V was cut by 2 bases and J by 0 bases, with 12 bases left in between. This CDR3 has 16 residues. CDR3 coding DNA: TGTGCCAGCAGTTACGGGCAGGTGGCTAGCACAGATACGCAGTATTTT. Its protein product is CASSYGQVASTDTQYF.

This chain uses TRBV7-8 with TRBJ2-2, with TRBD2 matching over 7 bases. Trimming cost V 5 bases and J 1 base; bases outside gene matches: 7. The CDR3 has 16 residues. CDR1 is SGHVS, CDR2 FQNEAQ, per germline. For the CDR3, the DNA is TGTGCCAGCAGCCAAATCGGCGGGGGGAACACCGGGGAGCTGTTTTTT. It yields the protein CASSQIGGGNTGELFF.

The J gene is TRBJ2-1, the V gene TRBV2; TRBD1 might be the D (6 bases). V was shortened by 5 bases and J by 0 bases, with 17 bases between the two germline ends. This CDR3 comprises 17 residues. Germline loops: CDR1 SNHLY, CDR2 FYNNEI. The CDR3 DNA is TGTGCCAGCAGTCCCGGACAGTCCCTTAGCTCCTACAATGAGCAGTTCTTC. Translating gives CASSPGQSLSSYNEQFF.

The rearrangement links TRBV6-5 to TRBJ2-1, with 8 bases that match TRBD1. The germline CDR1 and CDR2 sequences are MNHEY and SVGAGI. Losses at the gene ends were 6 bases for V and 8 bases for J; bases not matched to a gene: 6. CDR3 length: 13 residues. The chain's CDR3 is CASSRGPRDEQFF. The CDR3 DNA reads TGTGCCAGCAGCAGGGGGCCGAGGGATGAGCAGTTCTTC.

V usage is TRBV9 and J usage is TRBJ2-3; TRBD2 might be the D (5 bases). This CDR3 is 16 amino acids long. Trimming left V 0 bases short and J 0 bases short, with 11 bases between. CDR1 SGDLS and CDR2 YYNGEE come from the germline V gene. CDR3 in DNA: TGTGCCAGCAGCGTAGACGGGATACCTAGCACAGATACGCAGTATTTT. Its protein product is CASSVDGIPSTDTQYF.

The J gene is TRBJ1-5, the V gene TRBV7-6, with a weak D call TRBD1 (5 bases). V lost 5 bases, J lost 4 bases, and 24 bases lay in between. Germline-derived CDR1 and CDR2 are SGHVS and FNYEAQ. The CDR3 contains 18 residues. The CDR3, as DNA: TGTGCCAGCAGCCTAAATCCATTGGGATATCAGGGTAATCAGCCCCAGCATTTT. Translating it yields CASSLNPLGYQGNQPQHF.

V gene TRBV5-1 combines with J gene TRBJ1-1, with TRBD1 as a possible D gene (5 bases). Trimming stripped 4 bases from V and 4 bases from J, with 14 bases between. Per germline, CDR1 SGHRS and CDR2 YFSETQ. CDR3 length: 14 amino acids. The CDR3 sequence: CASSKGHGATEAFF. CDR3 nucleotides: TGCGCCAGCAGCAAAGGACACGGGGCCACTGAAGCTTTCTTT.

This clone occurred a few times. The chain employs TRBV5-8 and TRBJ2-7; D unclear. The CDR3 extends over 12 amino acids. V was trimmed by 0 bases and J by 3 bases, leaving 4 bases between them. The germline CDR1 and CDR2 sequences are SGHTS and YDEGEE. CDR3 DNA sequence: TGTGCCAGCAGCTTGGTGAGCTACGAGCAGTACTTC. Translating gives CASSLVSYEQYF.

The chain uses TRBV18 and TRBJ1-2, with 7 bases lining up with TRBD1. Germline-derived CDR1 and CDR2 are KGHSH and LQKENI. J was trimmed by 0 bases and V by 4 bases; bases with no gene match: 5. CDR3 length equals 15 residues. In DNA, the CDR3 is TGTGCCAGCTCACGGGGGGACAGCGCTAACTATGGCTACACCTTC. Amino acids: CASSRGDSANYGYTF.

The chain couples TRBV7-9 to TRBJ2-1, with D possibly TRBD2 on 6 matching bases. Deletions cut 1 base from V and 0 bases from J, with 16 bases between. Germline CDR1 and CDR2: SEHNR and FQNEAQ (reference sequence). CDR3 length equals 18 residues. The CDR3 loop is CASSLGSLSGTSYNEQFF. For the CDR3, the DNA is TGTGCCAGCAGCTTAGGTTCCCTTAGCGGAACCTCCTACAATGAGCAGTTCTTC.

The chain uses TRBV6-4 and TRBJ2-2; 8 bases fit TRBD1. J was trimmed by 5 bases and V by 4 bases; bases with no gene match: 0. CDR1 MRHNA and CDR2 SNTAGT come from the germline V gene. This CDR3 spans 13 amino acids. The CDR3 spells CASSGTGTGELFF. Written as DNA, the CDR3 is TGTGCCAGCAGTGGGACAGGGACCGGGGAGCTGTTTTTT.

The chain carries TRBV15 and TRBJ1-2; D call uncertain. The CDR3 contains 14 residues. Trimming shortened V by 0 bases and J by 8 bases, and 13 bases separated the two germline ends. The V gene's germline CDR1 is LNHNV and CDR2 YYDKDF (reference sequence). The CDR3 reads CATSRDQNLGGYTF. CDR3 sequence (DNA): TGTGCCACCAGCAGAGATCAAAACTTAGGCGGCTACACCTTC.

Here the CDR3 DNA reads TGCGCCAGCAGCTTGTCTGGGGGTTGGGGGTGGCTGTTTTTT. Translated, it gives CASSLSGGWGWLFF. The J gene is TRBJ2-2, the V gene TRBV5-1, with D possibly called TRBD1 or TRBD2 (5 bases each). Germline values: CDR1 SGHRS, CDR2 YFSETQ. V gave up 1 base and J gave up 13 bases, with 17 bases separating them. The CDR3 contains 14 residues.

The V call is TRBV28, the J call TRBJ1-5; no clear D gene. Trimming stripped 4 bases from V and 2 bases from J, with 18 bases between. The CDR3 runs to 17 residues. Germline CDR1 and CDR2: MDHEN and SYDVKM. This CDR3 is CASSSRGFRSGNQPQHF. The DNA for the CDR3 is TGTGCCAGCAGTTCCCGGGGATTCAGGAGTGGCAATCAGCCCCAGCATTTT.

The gene calls are TRBV27 and TRBJ2-1; D not certain. Germline CDR1 MNHEY, CDR2 SMNVEV (reference sequence). V gave up 5 bases and J gave up 2 bases, with 7 bases separating them. The CDR3 is 13 amino acids. This CDR3 reads CASSGRTYNEQFF. DNA of the CDR3: TGTGCCAGCAGTGGCCGAACCTACAATGAGCAGTTCTTC.

The chain employs TRBV5-5 and TRBJ1-1; TRBD1 is a possible D gene (5 bases). CDR1 and CDR2 from the germline V gene are SGHKS and YYEKEE (reference sequence). The ends were cut back, 4 bases at V and 4 bases at J, with 11 bases in the middle. The CDR3 has 13 amino acids. The CDR3 DNA reads as TGTGCCAGCAGCCCCGTGGACACCACTGAAGCTTTCTTT. It yields the protein CASSPVDTTEAFF.

The chain employs TRBV29-1 and TRBJ2-7, with D possibly being TRBD2 (6 bases). Germline CDR1 reads SQVTM; CDR2 reads ANQGSEA. This CDR3 is 15 amino acids long. The V end was cut by 1 base, the J end by 2 bases, with 15 bases between. In DNA, the CDR3 is TGCAGCGTTGAAGGGCCCGCGGGGTCAGCCTACGAGCAGTACTTC. This encodes CSVEGPAGSAYEQYF.

The chain carries TRBV28 and TRBJ2-5, with D tentatively TRBD1 (6 bases). The V gene lost 1 base and the J gene lost 1 base, with 10 bases spanning the gap. Germline CDR1 and CDR2: MDHEN and SYDVKM. This CDR3 has 15 amino acids. The CDR3 coding sequence is TGTGCCAGCAGTTTATTACAGGGAGCCCAAGAGACCCAGTACTTC. This gives the protein CASSLLQGAQETQYF.

J is TRBJ2-3 and V is TRBV7-2, with D unclear. CDR1 SGHTA and CDR2 FQGNSA come from the germline V gene. The germline V and J ends were trimmed by 4 bases and 0 bases, with 8 bases remaining between them. The CDR3 is 14 residues long. The CDR3 loop is CASSSRMSTDTQYF. The CDR3 DNA is TGTGCCAGCAGCTCAAGGATGAGCACAGATACGCAGTATTTT.

This clone was seen a single time. The chain is built from TRBV30 and TRBJ2-7, with no clear D. Germline V gene lookup returns CDR1 GTSNPN and CDR2 SVGIG (reference sequence). The CDR3 is made up of 12 amino acids. Trimming stripped 0 bases from V and 4 bases from J, with 7 bases between. CDR3 sequence reads: CAWSVQPYEQYF. The CDR3 DNA reads TGTGCCTGGAGTGTACAGCCATACGAGCAGTACTTC.